This T cell receptor (beta chain) was documented in a study of OX40 agonist ivuxolimab in advanced cancers. The method was immunoSEQ multiplex PCR; TCRdb's version includes in-frame clones alone and lacks a portion of them. The sample records about 48,000 clones, nearly 85% being singletons. Germline assignment: CDR1 MNHEY and CDR2 SVGAGI. This CDR3 is 14 amino acids long. V was trimmed by 4 bases and J by 2 bases, leaving 12 bases between them. To note about this clone: What it binds is not known.

Study results and limitations: Among the lowest peripheral clonal expansion occurred in 0.1-3.0 mg/kg partial responders. It was not determined which antigens were specifically recognized by the peripheral T cells that had undergone clonal expansion. Expanded clones belonging to CD8+ T cells outnumbered, on average, those of CD4+.

The sequencing here drew on CD4+ or CD8+ T cells sorted from blood, taken in a trial of the OX40 agonist ivuxolimab. The sequence was obtained from an adult with an advanced solid tumor such as melanoma, head and neck, liver or kidney cancer. The rearrangement joins TRBV6-5 to TRBJ2-7; no firm D call. CDR3 region: CASSSNDATYEQYF. CDR3 DNA: TGTGCCAGCAGTTCCAATGACGCAACCTACGAGCAGTACTTC.